Shown below are 13 T cell receptor beta chains from a single sample sequenced in a study of CD8+CD57+ T cells in acquired aplastic anemia. Researchers used genomic DNA as the template to profile TCR beta VDJ and CDR3. TCRdb itself ran the reads through MiXCR, one entry per CDR3 protein. Among 150,000 to 200,000 distinct CDR3 sequences, approximately 44% were seen once, and the ten largest hold over 0.95%. The sample taken for sequencing was sorted CD4+, CD8+, or CD8+CD57+ T cells (not recorded which) from PBMCs. The source is a human donor in good health.

This clonotype turned up a few times. This may be a read error: a much more frequent sequence differs by one nucleotide. This chain uses TRBV20-1 with TRBJ2-7; perhaps TRBD1 as D (6 bases). This CDR3 comprises 13 residues. Germline loops: CDR1 DFQATT, CDR2 SNEGSKA (reference sequence). The CDR3 protein is CSAQGRFLYERYF. The CDR3 region has the DNA TGCAGTGCCCAGGGGCGCTTCTTATACGAGCGGTACTTC.

A note on this clonotype: One junction end does not reproduce the germline sequence, and a read error may be involved. The chain employs TRBV5-8 and TRBJ1-5; no clear D. CDR1 and CDR2 (germline): SGHTS, YDEGEE. This CDR3 comprises 15 residues. DNA for the CDR3: TGTGCCAGCAGCTTGGCTTTACAGTTCAATCAGCCCCGGCATTTT. It translates to CASSLALQFNQPRHF.

A few counts support this clonotype. The chain has TRBV29-1 and TRBJ1-4; 8 bases are shared with TRBD1. The CDR3 is 13 residues long. The junction had 6 bases not matched to a gene; V was cut back by 6 bases and J by 6 bases. The V gene's germline CDR1 is SQVTM and CDR2 ANQGSEA. CDR3 loop: CSVDRVLDEKLFF. CDR3 nucleotide sequence: TGCAGCGTGGACAGGGTTCTCGATGAAAAACTGTTTTTT.

This rearrangement joins TRBV24-1 to TRBJ1-2; D unresolved. The germline V and J ends were trimmed by 9 bases and 5 bases, with 6 bases remaining between them. Germline V lookup: CDR1 KGHDR, CDR2 SFDVKD. CDR3 size: 10 residues. Here the CDR3 reads CATRPYGYTF. Written as DNA, the CDR3 is TGTGCCACCCGTCCGTATGGCTACACCTTC.

For this clonotype: One end of the junction fails to match germline, which may point to a read error. The chain employs TRBV9 and TRBJ2-7; D is unresolved. The CDR3 has 8 amino acids. Germline lookup yields CDR1 SGDLS and CDR2 YYNGEE. The CDR3 is CASSVGTF. The CDR3 DNA reads TGTGCCAGCAGCGTAGGTACTTTT.

This clonotype came up many times. The chain has TRBV9 and TRBJ2-7; D call uncertain. CDR3 length: 14 amino acids. V was pared by 0 bases and J by 7 bases, with 14 bases between. From germline, CDR1 is SGDLS and CDR2 YYNGEE. Written as DNA, the CDR3 is TGTGCCAGCAGCGTAGCCCCGGAATTAGGAGAGCAGTACTTC. Translation gives CASSVAPELGEQYF.

This clonotype was detected many times. The chain joins TRBV5-1 to TRBJ1-1, with 7 bases matching TRBD1. J was trimmed by 0 bases and V by 5 bases; bases with no gene match: 4. The CDR3 runs 14 residues. Germline assignment: CDR1 SGHRS and CDR2 YFSETQ. DNA for the CDR3: TGCGCCAGCAGACAGGGACAGCTGAACACTGAAGCTTTCTTT. As protein: CASRQGQLNTEAFF. Using reference TRBV5-1 and TRBJ1-1 for the parts outside the CDR3, the full variable domain is KAGVTQTPRYLIKTRGQQVTLSCSPISGHRSVSWYQQTPGQGLQFLFEYFSETQRNKGNFPGRFSGRQFSNSRSEMNVSTLELGDSALYLCASRQGQLNTEAFFGQGTRLTVV.

The table lists this clonotype with a few counts. The CDR3 sequence is CASSPGLGSYTQYF. The CDR3 DNA sequence: TGTGCCAGCTCACCGGGACTAGGAAGTTATACGCAGTATTTT. The chain is built from TRBV18 and TRBJ2-3; 8 positions match TRBD2. V lost 3 bases and J lost 7; bases outside the gene matches: 6. The CDR3 covers 14 residues. Germline CDR1 is KGHSH and CDR2 is LQKENI.

This clonotype was observed many times. V usage is TRBV6-1 and J usage is TRBJ2-6; 7 nucleotides line up with TRBD1. Germline V CDR1 and CDR2: MNHNS, SASEGT. The CDR3 is 17 residues long. V lost 4 bases to trimming and J lost 3 bases; unmatched junction nucleotides: 9. CDR3 coding DNA: TGTGCCAGCAGTGGAGGGACAGACCTCTTTGGGGCCAACGTCCTGACTTTC. It is translated as CASSGGTDLFGANVLTF.

This rearrangement joins TRBV19 to TRBJ1-4; a possible D gene is TRBD1 (6 bases). The CDR3 has 18 amino acids. Germline lookup yields CDR1 LNHDA and CDR2 SQIVND (reference sequence). The V end was cut by 4 bases, the J end by 5 bases, with 23 bases between. CDR3 amino acids: CASSTSGTRGWSNEKLFF. CDR3 nucleotide sequence: TGTGCCAGTAGTACTTCCGGGACAAGGGGATGGTCCAATGAAAAACTGTTTTTT.

J is TRBJ2-1 and V is TRBV25-1, with 7 bases matching TRBD1. Germline V gene lookup returns CDR1 MGHDK and CDR2 SYGVNS. This CDR3 spans 14 amino acids. V shed 8 bases and J 0 bases; nucleotides not matched to a gene: 4. CDR3: CASLGTASYNEQFF. The CDR3 DNA reads as TGTGCCAGCCTAGGGACAGCCTCCTACAATGAGCAGTTCTTC. The variable domain in full, with the rest retrieved from reference TRBV25-1 and TRBJ2-1, is EADIYQTPRYLVIGTGKKITLECSQTMGHDKMYWYQQDPGMELHLIHYSYGVNSTEKGDLSSESTVSRIRTEHFPLTLESARPSHTSQYLCASLGTASYNEQFFGPGTRLTVL.

This clonotype was found many times. The chain couples TRBV14 to TRBJ2-7, with 7 bases that match TRBD2. The CDR3 is 13 residues long. The V segment lost 4 bases and the J segment 0 bases; nucleotides outside the gene matches: 0. Germline-derived CDR1 and CDR2 are SGHDN and FVKESK. The CDR3 region has the DNA TGTGCCAGCAGCCCTAGCGGCTCCTACGAGCAGTACTTC. Amino acids: CASSPSGSYEQYF.

This chain uses TRBV11-3 with TRBJ2-7, with D maybe TRBD2 (6 bases). Trimming removed 1 base from V and 5 bases from J, with 15 bases in between. This CDR3 region has 15 residues. Germline-derived CDR1 and CDR2 are SGHNT and YENEEA. The CDR3 loop is CASSLVEGGWDEQYF. In nucleotides, the CDR3 is TGTGCCAGCAGCTTAGTTGAGGGAGGTTGGGACGAGCAGTACTTC.